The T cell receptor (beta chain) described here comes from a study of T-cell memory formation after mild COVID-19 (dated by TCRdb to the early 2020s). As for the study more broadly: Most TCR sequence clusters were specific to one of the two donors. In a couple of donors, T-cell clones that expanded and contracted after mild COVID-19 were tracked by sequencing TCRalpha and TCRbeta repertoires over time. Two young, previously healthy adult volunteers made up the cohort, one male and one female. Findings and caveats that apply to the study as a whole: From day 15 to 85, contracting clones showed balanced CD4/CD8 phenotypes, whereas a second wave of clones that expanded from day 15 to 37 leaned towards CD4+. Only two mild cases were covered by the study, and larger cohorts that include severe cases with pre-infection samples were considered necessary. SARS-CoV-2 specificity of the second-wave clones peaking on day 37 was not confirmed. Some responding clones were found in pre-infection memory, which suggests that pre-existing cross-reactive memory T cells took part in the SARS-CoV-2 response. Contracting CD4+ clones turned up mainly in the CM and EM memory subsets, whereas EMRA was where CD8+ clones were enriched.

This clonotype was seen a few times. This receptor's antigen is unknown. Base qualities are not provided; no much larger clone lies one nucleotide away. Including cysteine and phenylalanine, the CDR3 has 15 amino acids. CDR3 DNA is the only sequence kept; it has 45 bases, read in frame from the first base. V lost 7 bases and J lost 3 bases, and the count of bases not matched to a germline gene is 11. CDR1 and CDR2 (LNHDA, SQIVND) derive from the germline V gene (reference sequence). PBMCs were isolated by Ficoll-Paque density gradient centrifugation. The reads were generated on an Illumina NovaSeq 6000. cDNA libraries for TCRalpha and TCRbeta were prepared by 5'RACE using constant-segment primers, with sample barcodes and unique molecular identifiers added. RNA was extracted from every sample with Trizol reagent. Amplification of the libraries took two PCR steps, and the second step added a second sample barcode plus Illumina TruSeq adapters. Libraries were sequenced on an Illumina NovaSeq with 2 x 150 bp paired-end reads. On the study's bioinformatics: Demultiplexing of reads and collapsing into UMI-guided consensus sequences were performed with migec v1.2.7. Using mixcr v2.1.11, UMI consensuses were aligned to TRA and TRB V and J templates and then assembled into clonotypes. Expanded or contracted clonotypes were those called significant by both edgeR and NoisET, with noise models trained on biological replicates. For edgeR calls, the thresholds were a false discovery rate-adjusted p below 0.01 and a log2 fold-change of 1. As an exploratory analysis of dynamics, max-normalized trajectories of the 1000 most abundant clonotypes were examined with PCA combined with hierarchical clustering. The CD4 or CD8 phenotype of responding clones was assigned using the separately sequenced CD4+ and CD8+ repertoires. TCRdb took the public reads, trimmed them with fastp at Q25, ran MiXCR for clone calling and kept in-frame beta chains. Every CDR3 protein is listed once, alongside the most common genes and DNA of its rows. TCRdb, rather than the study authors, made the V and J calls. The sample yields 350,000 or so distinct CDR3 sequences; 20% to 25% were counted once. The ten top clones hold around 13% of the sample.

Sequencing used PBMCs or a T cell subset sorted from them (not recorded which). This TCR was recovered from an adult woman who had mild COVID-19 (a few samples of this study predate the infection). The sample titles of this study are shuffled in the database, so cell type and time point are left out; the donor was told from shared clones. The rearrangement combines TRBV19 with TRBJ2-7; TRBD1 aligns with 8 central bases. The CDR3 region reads CASKPGAGGYYEQYF. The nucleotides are TGTGCCAGTAAACCCGGGGCAGGGGGCTACTACGAGCAGTACTTC.